The 17 T cell receptor beta chains in this list originate from one sample, sequenced in a study of T cells in localized non-small cell lung cancer. The repertoire was sequenced with immunoSEQ multiplex PCR; TCRdb's copy has only in-frame clones and lacks some. The sample has roughly 3,300 clones; about 29% are singletons. Here the sequenced sample was lung tumor tissue, taken before any cancer treatment. The source of these receptors is a man aged 40 to 70 with stage I lung adenocarcinoma.

This clone has only a few counts. The genes are TRBV6-8 and TRBJ1-5; no clear D gene. V lost 0 bases and J 0 bases, leaving 6 bases between the germline ends. Germline V gives CDR1 MNHGY, CDR2 SAAAGT. The CDR3 totals 15 residues. In DNA, the CDR3 is TGTGCCAGCAGTTACTCGGGGTATAGCAATCAGCCCCAGCATTTT. Amino acids: CASSYSGYSNQPQHF.

This clone was observed a handful of times. The gene calls are TRBV18 and TRBJ1-1; D ambiguous. The germline V gene encodes CDR1 KGHSH and CDR2 LQKENI. The CDR3 consists of 12 residues. V lost 3 bases and J 4 bases, leaving 6 bases between the germline ends. This CDR3 reads CASSPLPTEAFF. CDR3 nucleotide sequence: TGTGCCAGCTCACCTCTTCCCACTGAAGCTTTCTTT.

This clone was seen only a few times. The DNA of the CDR3 is TGTGCCAGCAGTTCTGGGACAGGGAGATACTTGACCCAGTACTTC. Encoded protein: CASSSGTGRYLTQYF. The V gene is TRBV6-8, the J gene TRBJ2-5; the match to TRBD1 covers 9 bases. The germline CDR1 and CDR2 sequences are MNHGY and SAAAGT. The J segment lost 7 bases and the V segment lost 4 bases, leaving 10 bases of the junction unmatched. The CDR3 is 15 residues long.

The J gene is TRBJ1-2, the V gene TRBV15; 7 bases line up with TRBD1. Germline V gives CDR1 LNHNV, CDR2 YYDKDF (reference sequence). The V and J ends lost 2 bases and 4 bases, in that order; junction bases with no gene match: 7. The CDR3 runs to 15 residues. CDR3 nucleotide sequence: TGTGCCACCAGCAGACCGGGACAGATTCCCTATGGCTACACCTTC. It translates to CATSRPGQIPYGYTF.

This sequence joins TRBV18 and TRBJ1-5, with D possibly being TRBD1 (5 bases). V lost 3 bases to trimming and J lost 3 bases, with 15 bases between them. The CDR3 loop spans 16 amino acids. Germline CDR1 and CDR2: KGHSH and LQKENI. The CDR3 DNA sequence: TGTGCCAGCTCACCGCTCGTGGGGCCCCCCAATCAGCCCCAGCATTTT. It specifies CASSPLVGPPNQPQHF.

This clone was observed a few times. The V call is TRBV6-8, the J call TRBJ2-7, with D tentatively TRBD2 (7 bases). Trimming cost V 6 bases and J 0 bases, with 18 bases left between them. The germline V gene has CDR1 MNHGY and CDR2 SAAAGT. There are 16 residues in the CDR3. The CDR3 coding sequence is TGTGCCAGCAGAAAAGGGGGGGGAGGCCCCTCCTACGAGCAGTACTTC. Translation: CASRKGGGGPSYEQYF.

This chain connects TRBV30 to TRBJ1-1; 8 bases line up with TRBD1. J lost 5 bases, V lost 2 bases, and 10 bases had no gene match. Germline CDR1 reads GTSNPN; CDR2 reads SVGIG (reference sequence). CDR3 length: 15 residues. The CDR3, as DNA: TGTGCCTGGAGTTGGGCAGGGGGCATGGGGACTGAAGCTTTCTTT. Amino acids: CAWSWAGGMGTEAFF.

The rearrangement links TRBV29-1 to TRBJ1-1; weak D call: TRBD1 (6 bases). The length of the CDR3 is 13 residues. The germline gives CDR1 SQVTM, CDR2 ANQGSEA. V lost 6 bases, J lost 7 bases, and 18 bases lay in between. CDR3 coding DNA: TGCAGCGTCTCCGAGAAGCCGACAGGTGAAGCTTTCTTT. Amino acid sequence: CSVSEKPTGEAFF.

The chain uses TRBV5-1 and TRBJ1-1; D not resolved. This CDR3 has 17 residues. The V gene's germline CDR1 is SGHRS and CDR2 YFSETQ. The germline V and J ends were trimmed by 3 bases and 1 base, with 19 bases remaining between them. The CDR3 region is CASSSPDGLRGNTEAFF. The CDR3 coding sequence is TGCGCCAGCAGCTCGCCCGACGGGTTAAGAGGGAACACTGAAGCTTTCTTT.

This chain links TRBV11-3 with TRBJ2-6; D ambiguous. Germline-derived CDR1 and CDR2 are SGHNT and YENEEA. The CDR3 consists of 15 residues. Trimming took 4 bases from V and 0 from J, leaving 7 bases between them. CDR3: CASSSSLSGANVLTF. The DNA of the CDR3 is TGTGCCAGCAGCTCTTCACTCTCTGGGGCCAACGTCCTGACTTTC.

This clone was found a few times. The rearrangement joins TRBV6-8 to TRBJ1-2, with 7 bases lining up with TRBD1. The CDR3 contains 15 residues. Germline values: CDR1 MNHGY, CDR2 SAAAGT. V gave up 5 bases and J gave up 0 bases; unmatched junction bases: 6. As DNA, the CDR3 is TGTGCCAGCAGTGGCCCGGGACAGTCTAACTATGGCTACACCTTC. Its translation is CASSGPGQSNYGYTF.

The V call is TRBV30, the J call TRBJ1-2; D is unclear. Germline values: CDR1 GTSNPN, CDR2 SVGIG (reference sequence). The ends were cut back, 4 bases at V and 9 bases at J, with 18 bases in the middle. The CDR3 runs 13 residues. CDR3 sequence: CAWMIAAGESYTF. CDR3 bases: TGTGCCTGGATGATCGCGGCCGGGGAGAGCTACACCTTC.

This clone was observed a single time. This chain connects TRBV30 to TRBJ2-4; 13 nucleotides agree with TRBD2. This CDR3 spans 20 amino acids. V dropped 3 bases and J dropped 1; count of bases not matched to a gene: 15. Per the germline V gene, CDR1 is GTSNPN and CDR2 is SVGIG (reference sequence). This CDR3 is CAWRPLPGLAGVAAKNIQYF. CDR3 bases: TGTGCCTGGAGACCTCTACCTGGACTAGCGGGAGTGGCGGCCAAAAACATTCAGTACTTC.

The table lists this clone with a few counts. The chain links TRBV6-8 to TRBJ1-2; a possible D gene is TRBD1 (5 bases). The CDR3 sequence is 15 residues long. V dropped 6 bases and J dropped 3 bases, with 17 bases sitting between them. Germline V gene lookup returns CDR1 MNHGY and CDR2 SAAAGT. The CDR3 is CASSPLAPGYYGYTF. The CDR3 region has the DNA TGTGCCAGCAGCCCTTTGGCCCCAGGGTACTATGGCTACACCTTC.

This clone was seen a few times. The genes are TRBV11-3 and TRBJ1-3; tentatively, D is TRBD1 (5 bases). In germline, CDR1 is SGHNT, CDR2 YENEEA. V lost 5 bases, J lost 0 bases, and 14 bases lay in between. The length of the CDR3 is 16 residues. In nucleotides, the CDR3 is TGTGCCAGCAGCACCGGGACTTCCACCTCTGGAAACACCATATATTTT. Protein product: CASSTGTSTSGNTIYF.

The chain is built from TRBV2 and TRBJ1-2, with D maybe TRBD1 (6 bases). CDR1 and CDR2 (germline): SNHLY, FYNNEI. CDR3 size: 17 residues. With 3 bases removed from V and 4 bases from J, the gap between germline ends came to 21 bases. CDR3 in amino acids: CASSEMRRGGSGYGYTF. The CDR3 DNA follows: TGTGCCAGCAGTGAGATGCGGAGAGGGGGTTCGGGCTATGGCTACACCTTC.

The V gene is TRBV30, the J gene TRBJ1-2; D is undetermined. Germline CDR1 GTSNPN, CDR2 SVGIG (reference sequence). CDR3 size: 12 residues. V was trimmed by 4 bases and J by 0 bases, leaving 6 bases between them. DNA for the CDR3: TGTGCCTGGAATACAGCTAACTATGGCTACACCTTC. Protein product: CAWNTANYGYTF.